The present T cell receptor beta chain was sequenced within a study of OX40 agonist ivuxolimab in advanced cancers. General study results and limits: Expanded peripheral T-cell antigen specificity went undetermined.

The germline V and J ends were trimmed by 9 bases and 0 bases, with 11 bases remaining between them. The length of the CDR3 is 14 residues. The germline gives CDR1 LNHNV, CDR2 YYDKDF (reference sequence). Here immunoSEQ multiplex PCR was the method, and the copy in TCRdb shows in-frame clones only, minus some. The repertoire consists of fewer than 35,000 clones, with about 92% occurring once and the leading ten covering about 35%. On this clone: Its antigen is not known.

The chain couples TRBV15 to TRBJ2-2; D ambiguous. Sequencing was performed on CD4+ or CD8+ T cells sorted from blood, taken in a trial of the OX40 agonist ivuxolimab. The source is an adult with an advanced solid tumor such as melanoma, head and neck, liver or kidney cancer. CDR3 sequence (DNA): TGTGCCACGTCGAGTTACGCGAACACCGGGGAGCTGTTTTTT. It encodes CATSSYANTGELFF.